The rows below give T cell receptor beta chains drawn from one sample of a study of T cell responses to AZD1222 COVID-19 vaccine. Repertoires were generated with immunoSEQ multiplex PCR, while TCRdb's copy carries only in-frame clones and drops some. In the table there are 150,000 to 200,000 clones, roughly nine tenths of which are singletons. The starting material was peripheral blood, obtained on day 0 of AZD1222 vaccination. Receptors originate from an adult in good health. CDR3s include the opening cysteine and the closing phenylalanine or tryptophan. A D gene is named only where the DNA matches it firmly. Clone size appears in some rows only: once, few, many, or a class for an expanded clone.

V	size	J	D	DNA	CDR3
TRBV27	NA	TRBJ1-2	NA	TGTGCCAGCAGTTTATCAGTAAACTATGGCTACACCTTC	CASSLSVNYGYTF
TRBV27	NA	TRBJ1-2	TRBD1	TGTGCCAGCAGGGAGGGGGCTCTGGGTTACACCTTC	CASREGALGYTF
TRBV12-5	once	TRBJ1-1	NA	TGTGCTAGTGGTTTGGTACGAGGCACTGAAGCTTTCTTT	CASGLVRGTEAFF
TRBV9	NA	TRBJ1-1	TRBD1	TGTGCCAGCAGCGCCGGGACAGTAAAAGTTGTCACTGAAGCTTTCTTT	CASSAGTVKVVTEAFF
TRBV5-3	NA	TRBJ2-2	NA	TGTGCCAGAAGCTTTTCAAAGGGTCCCGGGGAGCTGTTTTTT	CARSFSKGPGELFF
TRBV5-1	NA	TRBJ2-7	TRBD2	TGCGCCAGCAGCCTACAGACTAGCGGGGGGTCCTACGAGCAGTACTTC	CASSLQTSGGSYEQYF
TRBV11-2	NA	TRBJ1-3	NA	TGTGCCAGCAGCTATGGCAGCTTGAACTCTGGAAACACCATATATTTT	CASSYGSLNSGNTIYF
TRBV5-1	NA	TRBJ2-1	TRBD2	TGCGCCAGCAGCAGCGGACTAGACAATGAGCAGTTCTTC	CASSSGLDNEQFF
TRBV14	NA	TRBJ2-7	NA	TGTGCCAGCAGCCAAGAAGTCCCTTTGAACGAGCAGTACTTC	CASSQEVPLNEQYF
TRBV29-1	once	TRBJ1-5	NA	TGCAGCGTTGAAACAGTAAGCAATCAGCCCCAGCATTTT	CSVETVSNQPQHF
TRBV18	once	TRBJ2-7	TRBD2	TGTGCCAGCTCACCGGCCGGGACTAGCGGGATTAGCTCCTACGAGCAGTACTTC	CASSPAGTSGISSYEQYF
TRBV5-6	NA	TRBJ2-6	NA	TGTGCCAGCAGGAGGGAACAGGGATTCCTCTCTGGGGCCAACGTCCTGACTTTC	CASRREQGFLSGANVLTF
TRBV11-2	NA	TRBJ1-5	NA	TGTGCCAGCAGCTTAGAAGCAGGCCGGCAGCCCCAGCATTTT	CASSLEAGRQPQHF
TRBV27	NA	TRBJ2-3	NA	TGTGCCAGCAGTTCTAGGTGGTCAGATACGCAGTATTTT	CASSSRWSDTQYF
TRBV4-2	NA	TRBJ2-1	TRBD2	TGTGCCAGCCGCTCGGCGGGAGCGATGGACAATGAGCAGTTCTTC	CASRSAGAMDNEQFF
TRBV4-1	NA	TRBJ1-4	TRBD1	TGCGCCAGCAGCCCTGTCCCCGGGACAGTCTCTGAAAAACTGTTTTTT	CASSPVPGTVSEKLFF
TRBV11-2	NA	TRBJ2-7	NA	TGTGCCAGCAGCAGAGGACAGTCCTACGAGCAGTACTTC	CASSRGQSYEQYF
TRBV30	NA	TRBJ1-5	NA	TGTGCCTGGAGTGGGGGTTCGGGCAATCAGCCCCAGCATTTT	CAWSGGSGNQPQHF
TRBV6-1	once	TRBJ2-2	NA	TGTGCCAGCAGTGAAGGCAGGCCGGGGCAGCTGTTTTTT	CASSEGRPGQLFF
TRBV6-1	NA	TRBJ1-2	TRBD1	TGTGCCAGCAGTGAATATCGAGGACAGGGGACCTATGGCTACACCTTC	CASSEYRGQGTYGYTF
TRBV11-3	once	TRBJ2-1	TRBD2	TGTGCCAGCAGCTTAACCCGGGGGGGGGATGAGCAGTTCTTC	CASSLTRGGDEQFF
TRBV6-5	NA	TRBJ1-4	NA	TGTGCCAGCAGTTTCGGCGCGATTAATGAAAAACTGTTTTTT	CASSFGAINEKLFF
TRBV19	NA	TRBJ1-5	NA	TGTGCCAGTAGTATCAGAACCAATCAGCCCCAGCATTTT	CASSIRTNQPQHF
TRBV6-5	NA	TRBJ1-2	TRBD1	TGTGCCAGCAGTCCCCGGGACAGGGCTGGCTACACCTTC	CASSPRDRAGYTF
TRBV6-5	NA	TRBJ2-7	NA	TGTGCCAGCAGTTACTCCAGCGAGGGCTACGAGCAGTACTTC	CASSYSSEGYEQYF
TRBV2	NA	TRBJ1-4	NA	TGTGCCAGCGCCCGAGGGGGGGCAACTAATGAAAAACTGTTTTTT	CASARGGATNEKLFF
TRBV10-3	NA	TRBJ1-1	TRBD1	TGTGCCATCAGTGATTTCCATTGGGACAGCTTGAACACTGAAGCTTTCTTT	CAISDFHWDSLNTEAFF
TRBV21-1	NA	TRBJ1-5	NA	TGTGCCAGCAGCTCCCGGGACAGGCCTAATCAGCCCCAGCATTTT	CASSSRDRPNQPQHF
TRBV5-1	NA	TRBJ2-5	TRBD2	TGCGCCAGCAGCTTGGCCGGGTCTAGCGGCCAAGAGACCCAGTACTTC	CASSLAGSSGQETQYF
TRBV6-5	NA	TRBJ1-1	NA	TGTGCCAGCAGTTCAGGGCAGAACACTGAAGCTTTCTTT	CASSSGQNTEAFF
TRBV7-2	NA	TRBJ2-3	NA	TGTGCCAGCAGCTCTTATAGCACAGATACGCAGTATTTT	CASSSYSTDTQYF
TRBV5-1	NA	TRBJ2-6	TRBD1	TGCGCCAGCAGCACCACCCCGCGGACAGGCGACTCTGGGGCCAACGTCCTGACTTTC	CASSTTPRTGDSGANVLTF
TRBV27	NA	TRBJ1-2	NA	TGTGCCAGCAGTAGGGGGTTCGGGTATGGCTACACCTTC	CASSRGFGYGYTF
TRBV19	NA	TRBJ1-5	NA	TGTGCCAGTTCCCCCCCCAATCAGCCCCAGCATTTT	CASSPPNQPQHF
TRBV6-6	NA	TRBJ2-3	TRBD2	TGTGCCAGCAGCCTAGCGGGACGCACAGATACGCAGTATTTT	CASSLAGRTDTQYF
TRBV5-5	NA	TRBJ1-1	NA	TGTGCCAGCAGTTTAAACAGGAACACTGAAGCTTTCTTT	CASSLNRNTEAFF
TRBV5-4	NA	TRBJ1-1	NA	TGTGCCACCGGATTGGACAGTTTGAACACTGAAGCTTTCTTT	CATGLDSLNTEAFF
TRBV27	NA	TRBJ2-2	TRBD1	TGTGCCACCTGGGACAGGCCGAACACCGGGGAGCTGTTTTTT	CATWDRPNTGELFF
TRBV12-3/TRBV12-4	once	TRBJ1-1	NA	TGTGCCAGCAGTTTGGGGTCCACGGTTGAAGCTTTCTTT	CASSLGSTVEAFF
TRBV6-5	NA	TRBJ2-7	TRBD1	TGTGCCAGCATTCCCTTGGGACAGGGGTACGAGCAGTACTTC	CASIPLGQGYEQYF
TRBV9	NA	TRBJ1-3	NA	TGTGCCAGCAGCGTGTCCGGGTCCAGCTCTGGAAACACCATATATTTT	CASSVSGSSSGNTIYF
TRBV5-5	NA	TRBJ2-7	NA	TGTGCCAGCAGCTTCGGACAGACCTACGAGCAGTACTTC	CASSFGQTYEQYF